A selection of T cell receptor beta chains follows, all from one sample in a study of cytomegalovirus exposure and HLA in healthy donors. Profiling relied on immunoSEQ multiplex PCR, and the TCRdb table lists in-frame clones only, not all of them. This table holds 95,000 to 150,000 clones. Specimen: PBMCs. All receptors derive from a man between 35 and 55 years old in good health and CMV-seronegative. CDR3s include the opening cysteine and the closing phenylalanine or tryptophan. Each record gives: J gene, V gene, D gene, CDR3 protein, CDR3 DNA. A D gene is named only where the DNA matches it firmly.

TRBJ1-2 TRBV6-1 . CASSEQGKKWANYGYTF TGTGCCAGCAGTGAACAGGGAAAGAAGTGGGCTAACTATGGCTACACCTTC
TRBJ2-4 TRBV4-1 TRBD2 CASSQGLAGGRNIQYF TGCGCCAGCAGCCAGGGACTAGCGGGAGGGAGGAACATTCAGTACTTC
TRBJ1-1 TRBV11-3 . CASSLGGPAEAFF TGTGCCAGCAGCTTAGGGGGGCCGGCCGAAGCTTTCTTT
TRBJ2-7 TRBV11-2 TRBD2 CASSLNPSGSYEQYF TGTGCCAGCAGCTTAAACCCTAGCGGGTCGTACGAGCAGTACTTC
TRBJ1-1 TRBV13 . CASRVGGDLPEAFF TGTGCCAGCAGGGTGGGAGGGGATCTTCCTGAAGCTTTCTTT
TRBJ2-5 TRBV9 TRBD2 CASSVASGRQETQYF TGTGCCAGCAGCGTAGCTAGCGGTCGTCAAGAGACCCAGTACTTC
TRBJ1-6 TRBV4-2 TRBD1 CASSQDRDRGTSSYNSPLHF TGTGCCAGCAGCCAAGATCGGGACAGGGGAACTTCCTCCTATAATTCACCCCTCCACTTT
TRBJ2-5 TRBV13 . CASSAGPETQYF TGTGCCAGCAGCGCGGGGCCCGAGACCCAGTACTTC
TRBJ2-1 TRBV4-3 TRBD2 CASSQELAGVGGNEQFF TGCGCCAGCAGCCAAGAGCTAGCGGGAGTGGGGGGAAATGAGCAGTTCTTC
TRBJ2-1 TRBV5-4 TRBD2 CASSGTSGTWYNEQFF TGTGCCAGCAGCGGGACTAGCGGGACTTGGTACAATGAGCAGTTCTTC
TRBJ1-1 TRBV10-1 . CAIPTGGWTEAFF TGCGCCATCCCAACGGGGGGGTGGACTGAAGCTTTCTTT
TRBJ1-4 TRBV11-2 TRBD1 CASSLDRLTGGEKLFF TGTGCCAGCAGCTTAGACCGATTAACAGGGGGGGAAAAACTGTTTTTT
TRBJ2-3 TRBV10-3 TRBD2 CAISENAGGSRADTQYF TGTGCCATCAGTGAAAATGCGGGAGGGAGTCGCGCAGATACGCAGTATTTT
TRBJ1-1 TRBV5-4 TRBD1 CASSFLAGTGNTEAFF TGTGCCAGCAGCTTCTTGGCCGGGACAGGGAACACTGAAGCTTTCTTT
TRBJ2-3 TRBV5-1 . CASSLVQGSTDTQYF TGCGCCAGCAGCTTGGTTCAGGGCAGCACAGATACGCAGTATTTT
TRBJ2-1 TRBV28 TRBD2 CASSPMGLAGKMGYNEQFF TGTGCCAGCAGCCCAATGGGACTAGCGGGAAAAATGGGCTACAATGAGCAGTTCTTC
TRBJ2-2 TRBV27 . CASSSGGWSAGELFF TGTGCCAGCAGTTCGGGCGGGTGGAGCGCCGGGGAGCTGTTTTTT
TRBJ2-3 TRBV11-2 . CASSLGGPEVTQYF TGTGCCAGCAGCTTAGGGGGGCCCGAAGTAACGCAGTATTTT
TRBJ2-5 TRBV4-2 TRBD2 CASSQYLSSGREETQYF TGTGCCAGCAGCCAATACCTGTCTAGCGGGAGGGAAGAGACCCAGTACTTC
TRBJ1-2 TRBV11-3 . CASSLAQGTYGYTF TGTGCCAGCAGCTTAGCCCAGGGGACCTATGGCTACACCTTC
TRBJ2-2 TRBV9 TRBD2 CASSVGGSGGWYTGELFF TGTGCCAGCAGCGTAGGGGGTAGCGGGGGTTGGTACACCGGGGAGCTGTTTTTT
TRBJ2-2 TRBV10-1 TRBD2 CASSENPGGNTGELFF TGCGCCAGCAGTGAGAATCCGGGAGGCAACACCGGGGAGCTGTTTTTT
TRBJ1-2 TRBV6-5 . CASSYAPADRRYGYTF TGTGCCAGCAGTTACGCCCCCGCGGACAGAAGATATGGCTACACCTTC
TRBJ2-7 TRBV4-1 TRBD2 CASSLSTFGLAGHEQYF TGCGCCAGCAGCCTTAGCACTTTTGGACTAGCGGGGCACGAGCAGTACTTC
TRBJ1-5 TRBV5-8 TRBD1 CASSRQGYNQPQHF TGTGCCAGCAGCAGACAGGGTTACAATCAGCCCCAGCATTTT
TRBJ2-7 TRBV6-5 TRBD1 CASSPHGTGDYEQYF TGTGCCAGCAGTCCCCACGGGACAGGGGACTACGAGCAGTACTTC
TRBJ1-2 TRBV25-1 . CASSEFSVGQALGYGYTF TGTGCCAGCAGTGAATTTTCAGTTGGGCAGGCCCTTGGCTATGGCTACACCTTC
TRBJ2-5 TRBV7-9 . CASSVRGLETQYF TGTGCCAGCAGCGTTAGAGGGTTGGAGACCCAGTACTTC
TRBJ1-1 TRBV5-6 . CASCSNPPLAGYTEAFF TGTGCCAGCTGTTCTAATCCCCCCTTGGCAGGGTACACTGAAGCTTTCTTT
TRBJ2-5 TRBV5-1 TRBD1 CASSPGQLQETQYF TGCGCCAGCTCCCCGGGACAGCTCCAAGAGACCCAGTACTTC
TRBJ2-7 TRBV7-9 TRBD1 CASSPGTGLSNEQYF TGTGCCAGCAGCCCGGGGACAGGGCTTTCCAACGAGCAGTACTTC
TRBJ1-4 TRBV9 TRBD1 CASSETGGRRGEKLFF TGTGCCAGCAGCGAGACAGGGGGGCGGCGTGGTGAAAAACTGTTTTTT
TRBJ2-7 TRBV4-2 TRBD2 CASSHVLAGDPYEQYF TGTGCCAGCAGCCACGTACTAGCGGGAGACCCCTACGAGCAGTACTTC
TRBJ2-7 TRBV6-6 . CASSGEAEQYF TGTGCCAGCAGTGGGGAGGCCGAGCAGTACTTC
TRBJ2-1 TRBV30 . CAWSVVGAEQFF TGTGCCTGGAGTGTTGTCGGTGCGGAGCAGTTCTTC
TRBJ2-2 TRBV5-1 . CASSLVGGRNTGELFF TGCGCCAGCAGCTTGGTAGGAGGGAGGAACACCGGGGAGCTGTTTTTT
TRBJ2-1 TRBV11-3 . CASSLAPPQWSYNEQFF TGTGCCAGCAGCTTAGCCCCACCCCAGTGGTCCTACAATGAGCAGTTCTTC
TRBJ1-4 TRBV5-1 TRBD1 CASSLGDRVADEKLFF TGCGCCAGCAGCTTGGGGGACAGGGTGGCTGATGAAAAACTGTTTTTT
TRBJ1-3 TRBV6-5 . CASSYSSPYSGNTIYF TGTGCCAGCAGTTACTCAAGCCCATACTCTGGAAACACCATATATTTT
TRBJ1-2 TRBV6-1 . CASSELESSINYGYTF TGTGCCAGCAGTGAGTTGGAGAGCAGTATTAACTATGGCTACACCTTC
TRBJ1-2 TRBV2 TRBD1 CASDTGGFYGYTF TGTGCCAGCGACACAGGGGGCTTCTATGGCTACACCTTC
TRBJ1-4 TRBV6-5 TRBD1 CASSKQGRGEKLFF TGTGCCAGCAGTAAACAGGGGCGAGGTGAAAAACTGTTTTTT
TRBJ1-2 TRBV27 . CASSFATTRGYTF TGTGCCAGCAGTTTCGCCACGACTCGTGGCTACACCTTC
TRBJ2-3 TRBV18 TRBD2 CASSPAGGSTDTQYF TGTGCCAGCTCACCAGCGGGAGGGAGCACAGATACGCAGTATTTT
TRBJ1-4 TRBV7-6 TRBD1 CASSANRGANEKLFF TGTGCCAGCAGCGCGAACAGGGGGGCTAATGAAAAACTGTTTTTT
TRBJ1-2 TRBV5-6 TRBD1 CASSSTGGGSYGYTF TGTGCCAGCAGCTCGACAGGGGGAGGCTCGTATGGCTACACCTTC
TRBJ1-5 TRBV10-2 . CASSDPGQPQHF TGCGCCAGCAGTGACCCCGGGCAGCCCCAGCATTTT
TRBJ2-5 TRBV19 TRBD1 CVSSLQGGSVQTQYF TGTGTCAGTAGCCTACAGGGGGGATCGGTTCAGACCCAGTACTTC
TRBJ2-7 TRBV27 . CASSQTSFPYEQYF TGTGCCAGCAGTCAGACTAGTTTCCCTTACGAGCAGTACTTC
TRBJ2-3 TRBV7-2 . CASSTYRAQDTQYF TGTGCCAGCAGCACCTACAGGGCTCAAGATACGCAGTATTTT
TRBJ1-4 TRBV7-9 TRBD1 CASSYPPGTANEKLFF TGTGCCAGCAGCTACCCCCCCGGGACAGCCAATGAAAAACTGTTTTTT
TRBJ1-2 TRBV5-4 . CASSLIVWGPREGYTF TGTGCCAGCAGCTTGATTGTCTGGGGGCCTCGGGAAGGCTACACCTTC
TRBJ2-7 TRBV28 . CASSPGRGRYF TGTGCCAGCAGCCCAGGCCGCGGGCGGTACTTC
TRBJ2-2 TRBV7-2 . CASSFRSDQAGELFF TGTGCCAGCAGCTTTAGGTCGGATCAGGCCGGGGAGCTGTTTTTT
TRBJ2-1 TRBV27 TRBD2 CASSTLTSGRNEQFF TGTGCCAGCAGTACACTGACTAGCGGGAGGAATGAGCAGTTCTTC
TRBJ1-1 TRBV6-4 . CASSVGAGHEAFF TGTGCCAGCAGTGTAGGGGCAGGCCATGAAGCTTTCTTT